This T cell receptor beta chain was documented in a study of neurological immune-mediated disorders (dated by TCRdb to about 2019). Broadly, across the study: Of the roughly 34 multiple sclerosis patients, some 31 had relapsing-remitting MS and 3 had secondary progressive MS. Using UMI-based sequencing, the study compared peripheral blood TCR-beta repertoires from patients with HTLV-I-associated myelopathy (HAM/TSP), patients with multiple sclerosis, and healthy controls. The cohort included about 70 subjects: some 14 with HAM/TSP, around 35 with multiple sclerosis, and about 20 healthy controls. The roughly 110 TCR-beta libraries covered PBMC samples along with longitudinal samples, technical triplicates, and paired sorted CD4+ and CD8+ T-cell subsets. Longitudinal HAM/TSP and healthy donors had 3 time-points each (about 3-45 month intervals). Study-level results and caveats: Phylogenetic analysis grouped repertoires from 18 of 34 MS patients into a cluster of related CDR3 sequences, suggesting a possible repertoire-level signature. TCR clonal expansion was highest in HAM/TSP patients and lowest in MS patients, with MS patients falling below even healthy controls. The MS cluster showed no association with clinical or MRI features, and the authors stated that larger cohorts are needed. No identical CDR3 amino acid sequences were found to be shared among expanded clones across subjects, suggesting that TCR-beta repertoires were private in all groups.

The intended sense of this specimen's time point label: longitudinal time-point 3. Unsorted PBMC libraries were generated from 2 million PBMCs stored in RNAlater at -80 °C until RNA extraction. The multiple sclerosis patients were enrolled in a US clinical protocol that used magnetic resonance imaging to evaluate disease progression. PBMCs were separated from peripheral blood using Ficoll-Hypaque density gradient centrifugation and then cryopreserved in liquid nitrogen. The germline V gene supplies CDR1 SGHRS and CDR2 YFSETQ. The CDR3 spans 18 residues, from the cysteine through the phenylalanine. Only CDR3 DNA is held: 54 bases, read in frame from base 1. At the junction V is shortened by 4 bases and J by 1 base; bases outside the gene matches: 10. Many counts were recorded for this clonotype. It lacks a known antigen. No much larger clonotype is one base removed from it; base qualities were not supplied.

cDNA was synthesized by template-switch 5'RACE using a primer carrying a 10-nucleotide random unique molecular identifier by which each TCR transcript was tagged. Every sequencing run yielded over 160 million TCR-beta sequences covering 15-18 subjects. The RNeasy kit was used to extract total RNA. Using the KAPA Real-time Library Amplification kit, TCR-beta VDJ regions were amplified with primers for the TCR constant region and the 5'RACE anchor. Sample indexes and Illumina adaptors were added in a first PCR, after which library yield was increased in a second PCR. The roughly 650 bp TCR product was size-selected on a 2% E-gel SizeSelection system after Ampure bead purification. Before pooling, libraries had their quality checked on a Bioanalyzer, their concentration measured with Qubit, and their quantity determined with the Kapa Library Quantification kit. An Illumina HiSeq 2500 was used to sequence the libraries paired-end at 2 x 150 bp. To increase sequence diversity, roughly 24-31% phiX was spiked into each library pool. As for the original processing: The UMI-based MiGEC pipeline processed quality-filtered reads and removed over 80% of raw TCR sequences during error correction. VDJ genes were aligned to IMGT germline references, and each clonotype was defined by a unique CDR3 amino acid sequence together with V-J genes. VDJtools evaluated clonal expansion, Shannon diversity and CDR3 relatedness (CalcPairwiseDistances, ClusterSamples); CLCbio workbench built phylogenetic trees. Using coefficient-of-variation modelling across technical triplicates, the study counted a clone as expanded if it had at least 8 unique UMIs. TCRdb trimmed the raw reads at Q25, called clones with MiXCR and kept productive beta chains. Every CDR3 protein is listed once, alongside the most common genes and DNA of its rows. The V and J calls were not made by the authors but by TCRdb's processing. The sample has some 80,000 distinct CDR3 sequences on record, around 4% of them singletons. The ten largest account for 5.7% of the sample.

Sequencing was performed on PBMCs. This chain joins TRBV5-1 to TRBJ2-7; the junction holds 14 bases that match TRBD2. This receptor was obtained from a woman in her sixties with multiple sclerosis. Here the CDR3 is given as CASSKRPGLAGASYEQYF. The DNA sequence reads TGCGCCAGCAGCAAAAGACCGGGACTAGCGGGGGCATCCTACGAGCAGTACTTC. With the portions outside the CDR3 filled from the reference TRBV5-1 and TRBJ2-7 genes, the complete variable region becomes KAGVTQTPRYLIKTRGQQVTLSCSPISGHRSVSWYQQTPGQGLQFLFEYFSETQRNKGNFPGRFSGRQFSNSRSEMNVSTLELGDSALYLCASSKRPGLAGASYEQYFGPGTRLTVT.